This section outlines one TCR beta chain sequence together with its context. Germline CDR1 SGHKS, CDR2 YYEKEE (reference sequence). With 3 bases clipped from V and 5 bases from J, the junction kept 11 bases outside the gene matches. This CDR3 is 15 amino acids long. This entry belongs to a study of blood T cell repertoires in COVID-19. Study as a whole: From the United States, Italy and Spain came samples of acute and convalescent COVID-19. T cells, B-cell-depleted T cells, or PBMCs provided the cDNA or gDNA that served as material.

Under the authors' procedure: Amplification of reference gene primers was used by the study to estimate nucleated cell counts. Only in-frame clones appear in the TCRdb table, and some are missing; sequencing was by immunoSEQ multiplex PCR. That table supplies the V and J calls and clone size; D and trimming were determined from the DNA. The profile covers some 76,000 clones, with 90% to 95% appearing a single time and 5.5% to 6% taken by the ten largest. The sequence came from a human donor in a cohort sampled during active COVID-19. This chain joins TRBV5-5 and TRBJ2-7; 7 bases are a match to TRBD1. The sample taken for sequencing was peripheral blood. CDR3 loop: CASSSTFDRDHEQYF. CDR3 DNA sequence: TGTGCCAGCAGCTCCACCTTCGACAGGGACCACGAGCAGTACTTC.